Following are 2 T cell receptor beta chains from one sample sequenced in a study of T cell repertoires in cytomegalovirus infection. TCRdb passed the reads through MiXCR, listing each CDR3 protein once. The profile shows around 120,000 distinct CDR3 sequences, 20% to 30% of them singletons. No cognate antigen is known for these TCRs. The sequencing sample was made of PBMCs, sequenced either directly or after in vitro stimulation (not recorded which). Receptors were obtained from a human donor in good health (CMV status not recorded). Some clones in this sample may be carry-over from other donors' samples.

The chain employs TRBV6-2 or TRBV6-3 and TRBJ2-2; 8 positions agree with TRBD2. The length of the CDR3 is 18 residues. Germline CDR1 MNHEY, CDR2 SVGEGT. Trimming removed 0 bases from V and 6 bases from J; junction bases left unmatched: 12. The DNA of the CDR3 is TGTGCCAGCAGTTACTCCGAGAAAGGAGAGCGGGAGTCCGGGGAGCTGTTTTTT. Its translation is CASSYSEKGERESGELFF.

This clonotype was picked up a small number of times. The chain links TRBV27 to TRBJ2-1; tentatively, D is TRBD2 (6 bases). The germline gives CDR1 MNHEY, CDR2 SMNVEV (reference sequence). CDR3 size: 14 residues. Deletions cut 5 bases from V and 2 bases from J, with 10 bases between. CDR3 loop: CASSPGVPYNEQFF. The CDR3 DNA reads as TGTGCCAGCAGTCCGGGAGTACCCTACAATGAGCAGTTCTTC.